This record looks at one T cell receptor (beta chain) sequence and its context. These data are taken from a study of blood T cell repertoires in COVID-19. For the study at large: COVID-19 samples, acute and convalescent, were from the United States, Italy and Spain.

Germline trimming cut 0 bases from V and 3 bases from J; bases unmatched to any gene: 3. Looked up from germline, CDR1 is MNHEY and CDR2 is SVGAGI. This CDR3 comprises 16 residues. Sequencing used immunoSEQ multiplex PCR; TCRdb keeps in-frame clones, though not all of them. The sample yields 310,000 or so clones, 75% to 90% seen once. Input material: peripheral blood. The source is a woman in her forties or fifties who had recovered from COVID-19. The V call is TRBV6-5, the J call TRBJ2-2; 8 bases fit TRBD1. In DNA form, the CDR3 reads TGTGCCAGCAGTTACTCGACAGGGGAGTACACCGGGGAGCTGTTTTTT. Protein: CASSYSTGEYTGELFF.